The 6 T cell receptor beta chains listed next were all sequenced from one sample in a study of T cell responses to AZD1222 COVID-19 vaccine. The protocol was immunoSEQ multiplex PCR, while the TCRdb copy is restricted to in-frame clones and leaves out a portion. This sample has around 71,000 clones, with around 80% found just once. The sequences come from peripheral blood, collected 28 days after the second AZD1222 dose. The source is an adult who received the AZD1222 COVID-19 vaccine.

The chain's CDR3 is CASSFFYPFWHHQPQHF. CDR3 DNA sequence: TGTGCCAGCAGCTTCTTTTATCCTTTTTGGCATCATCAGCCCCAGCATTTT. The chain is built from TRBV3-1 (or the pseudogene TRBV3-2) and TRBJ1-5; D gene ambiguous. The CDR3 loop spans 17 amino acids. The V end lost 5 bases, the J end lost 5 bases, and 22 bases lay between the germline ends. CDR1 is LGHDT and CDR2 is YNNKEL in the germline V gene (reference sequence).

The chain carries TRBV7-2 and TRBJ2-3; D ambiguous. Trimming left V 5 bases short and J 4 bases short, with 10 bases between. CDR1 and CDR2 (germline): SGHTA, FQGNSA. This CDR3 has 13 residues. The CDR3 here is CASSPPSSDTQYF. Written as DNA, the CDR3 is TGTGCCAGCAGCCCCCCGTCCTCAGATACGCAGTATTTT. Supplemented by reference TRBV7-2 and TRBJ2-3, the full variable domain reads GAGVSQSPSNKVTEKGKDVELRCDPISGHTALYWYRQSLGQGLEFLIYFQGNSAPDKSGLPSDRFSAERTGGSVSTLTIQRTQQEDSAVYLCASSPPSSDTQYFGPGTRLTVL.

This chain joins TRBV19 and TRBJ1-4; 7 bases fit TRBD1. The CDR3 spans 14 residues. CDR1 and CDR2 from the germline V gene are LNHDA and SQIVND (reference sequence). Losses at the gene ends were 6 bases for V and 8 bases for J; bases not matched to a gene: 9. CDR3 protein: CASRIRGRREKLFF. The CDR3 nucleotides read TGTGCCAGTAGGATCAGGGGGAGAAGGGAAAAACTGTTTTTT. The full variable domain, in which reference TRBV19 and TRBJ1-4 provide the parts outside the CDR3, is DGGITQSPKYLFRKEGQNVTLSCEQNLNHDAMYWYRQDPGQGLRLIYYSQIVNDFQKGDIAEGYSVSREKKESFPLTVTSAQKNPTAFYLCASRIRGRREKLFFGSGTQLSVL.

This chain joins TRBV29-1 and TRBJ1-6, with 9 bases identical to TRBD1. CDR3 size: 14 residues. The J segment lost 9 bases and the V segment lost 7 bases, leaving 10 bases of the junction unmatched. Germline V gives CDR1 SQVTM, CDR2 ANQGSEA. The CDR3 sequence is CSAQLDRGGSPLHF. Here the CDR3 DNA reads TGCAGCGCCCAATTGGACAGGGGAGGTTCACCCCTCCACTTT.

This clone was seen a few times. The CDR3 sequence: CASRLRSDEQFF. The CDR3 nucleotides are TGTGCCAGCAGGCTAAGGTCAGATGAGCAGTTCTTC. The chain links TRBV6-9 to TRBJ2-1; no clear D gene. Germline V CDR1 and CDR2: MNHGY, SVAAGI. Trimming cost V 6 bases and J 8 bases, with 11 bases left between them. CDR3 size: 12 residues.

The V call is TRBV19, the J call TRBJ1-2, with 12 bases aligning to TRBD1. Trimming removed 10 bases from V and 8 bases from J; junction bases left unmatched: 8. Per the germline V gene, CDR1 is LNHDA and CDR2 is SQIVND (reference sequence). This CDR3 is built from 13 residues. The DNA of the CDR3 is TGTGCCACCGTGGGACAGGGGGCTGGAGGCTACACCTTC. The encoded protein is CATVGQGAGGYTF.